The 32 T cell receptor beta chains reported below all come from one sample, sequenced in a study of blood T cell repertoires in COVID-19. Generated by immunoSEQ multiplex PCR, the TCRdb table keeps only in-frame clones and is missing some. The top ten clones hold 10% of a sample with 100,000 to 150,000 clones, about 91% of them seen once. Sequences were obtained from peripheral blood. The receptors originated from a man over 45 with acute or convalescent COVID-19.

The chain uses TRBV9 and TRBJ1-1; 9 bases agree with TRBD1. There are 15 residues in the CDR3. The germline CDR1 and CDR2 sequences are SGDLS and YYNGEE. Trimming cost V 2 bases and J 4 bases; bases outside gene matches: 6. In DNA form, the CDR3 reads TGTGCCAGCAGCGTCGCCGGGACAGGGAGCACTGAAGCTTTCTTT. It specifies CASSVAGTGSTEAFF.

The CDR3 DNA follows: TGTGCCAGCAGCTTCGGACAGGGCACCTCTGGCTACACCTTC. Translated: CASSFGQGTSGYTF. V gene TRBV7-2 combines with J gene TRBJ1-2, with 8 bases aligning to TRBD1. Trimming cost V 3 bases and J 7 bases; bases outside gene matches: 7. Germline V gives CDR1 SGHTA, CDR2 FQGNSA. The length of the CDR3 is 14 residues.

The CDR3, as DNA: TGTGCCATCAGACCTACGGGGGTTCCCTACAATGAGCAGTTCTTC. Amino acid sequence: CAIRPTGVPYNEQFF. V gene TRBV10-3 combines with J gene TRBJ2-1; D is possibly TRBD2 (6 bases). With 6 bases removed from V and 2 bases from J, the gap between germline ends came to 14 bases. The CDR3 length is 15 residues. The germline V gene has CDR1 ENHRY and CDR2 SYGVKD.

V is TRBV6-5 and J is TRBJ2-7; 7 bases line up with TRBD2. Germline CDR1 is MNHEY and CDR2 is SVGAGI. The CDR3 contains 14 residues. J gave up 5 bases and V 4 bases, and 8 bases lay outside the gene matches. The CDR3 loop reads CASSSGRDENEQYF. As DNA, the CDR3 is TGTGCCAGCAGTTCGGGGAGGGACGAAAACGAGCAGTACTTC.

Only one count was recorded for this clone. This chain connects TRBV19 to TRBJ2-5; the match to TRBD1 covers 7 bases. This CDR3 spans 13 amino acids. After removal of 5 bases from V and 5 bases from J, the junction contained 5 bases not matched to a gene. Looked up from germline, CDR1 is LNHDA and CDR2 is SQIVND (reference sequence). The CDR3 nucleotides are TGTGCCAGTAGTCCCGCGGACAGGGAGACCCAGTACTTC. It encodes CASSPADRETQYF.

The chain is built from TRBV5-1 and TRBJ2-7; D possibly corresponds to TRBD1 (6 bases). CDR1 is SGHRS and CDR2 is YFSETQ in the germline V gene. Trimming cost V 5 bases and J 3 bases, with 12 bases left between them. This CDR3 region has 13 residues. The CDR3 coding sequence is TGCGCCAGCAGTCAGCCACAGGGCTACGAGCAGTACTTC. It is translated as CASSQPQGYEQYF.

CDR3: CASSSFVGNRAGYTF. The CDR3 bases are TGTGCCAGCAGCTCCTTTGTGGGAAACAGGGCTGGCTACACCTTC. The chain carries TRBV5-6 and TRBJ1-2, with D tentatively TRBD1 (6 bases). This CDR3 has 15 residues. The V and J ends lost 3 bases and 7 bases respectively, with 19 bases between them. The germline V gene encodes CDR1 SGHDT and CDR2 YYEEEE.

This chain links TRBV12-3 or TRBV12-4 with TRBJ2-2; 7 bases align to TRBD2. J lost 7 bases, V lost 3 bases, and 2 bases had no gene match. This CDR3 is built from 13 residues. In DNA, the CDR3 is TGTGCCAGCAGTTTGGGGGGGAGCGGGGAGCTGTTTTTT. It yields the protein CASSLGGSGELFF.

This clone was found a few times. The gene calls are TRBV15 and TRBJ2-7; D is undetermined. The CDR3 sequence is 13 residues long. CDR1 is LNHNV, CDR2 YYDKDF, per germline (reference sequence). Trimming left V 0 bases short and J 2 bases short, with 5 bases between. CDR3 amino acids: CATSRDSTYEQYF. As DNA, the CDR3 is TGTGCCACCAGCAGAGATAGCACCTACGAGCAGTACTTC.

The DNA for the CDR3 is TGCGCCAGCAGCCCTCAGGGGTTGAGGAACACTGAAGCTTTCTTT. This codes for CASSPQGLRNTEAFF. The V and J genes are TRBV5-1 and TRBJ1-1; possible D gene TRBD1, 6 bases. The ends were cut back, 4 bases at V and 1 base at J, with 14 bases in the middle. The CDR3 runs 15 residues. Germline-derived CDR1 and CDR2 are SGHRS and YFSETQ. Full variable domain (outside the CDR3, taken from reference TRBV5-1 and TRBJ1-1): KAGVTQTPRYLIKTRGQQVTLSCSPISGHRSVSWYQQTPGQGLQFLFEYFSETQRNKGNFPGRFSGRQFSNSRSEMNVSTLELGDSALYLCASSPQGLRNTEAFFGQGTRLTVV.

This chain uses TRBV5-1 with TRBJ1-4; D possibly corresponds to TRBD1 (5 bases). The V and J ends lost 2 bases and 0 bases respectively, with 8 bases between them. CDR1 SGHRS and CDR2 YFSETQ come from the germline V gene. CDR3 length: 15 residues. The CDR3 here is CASSFGAATNEKLFF. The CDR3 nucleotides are TGCGCCAGCAGCTTTGGGGCAGCAACTAATGAAAAACTGTTTTTT. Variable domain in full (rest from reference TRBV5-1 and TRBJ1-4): KAGVTQTPRYLIKTRGQQVTLSCSPISGHRSVSWYQQTPGQGLQFLFEYFSETQRNKGNFPGRFSGRQFSNSRSEMNVSTLELGDSALYLCASSFGAATNEKLFFGSGTQLSVL.

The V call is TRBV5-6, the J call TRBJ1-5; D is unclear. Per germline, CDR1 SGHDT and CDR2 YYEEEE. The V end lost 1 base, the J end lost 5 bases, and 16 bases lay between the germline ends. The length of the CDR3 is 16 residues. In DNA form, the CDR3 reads TGTGCCAGCAGCTTGCGCACCGGGAGAGCCCATCAGCCCCAGCATTTT. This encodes CASSLRTGRAHQPQHF.

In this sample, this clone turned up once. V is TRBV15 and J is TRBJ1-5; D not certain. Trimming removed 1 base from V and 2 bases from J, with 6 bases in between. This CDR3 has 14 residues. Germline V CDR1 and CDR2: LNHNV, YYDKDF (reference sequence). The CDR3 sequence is CATSRGGRNQPQHF. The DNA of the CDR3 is TGTGCCACCAGCAGAGGAGGGCGCAATCAGCCCCAGCATTTT.

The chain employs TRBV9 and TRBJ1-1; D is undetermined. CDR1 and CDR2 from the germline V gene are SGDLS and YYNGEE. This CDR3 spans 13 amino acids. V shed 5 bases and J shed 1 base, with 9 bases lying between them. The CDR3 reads CASSTRANTEAFF. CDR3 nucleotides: TGTGCCAGCAGTACCCGAGCGAACACTGAAGCTTTCTTT.

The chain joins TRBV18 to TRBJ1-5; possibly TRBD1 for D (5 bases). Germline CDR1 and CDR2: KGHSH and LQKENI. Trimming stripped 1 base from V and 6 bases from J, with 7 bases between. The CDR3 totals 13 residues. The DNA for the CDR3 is TGTGCCAGCTCACCACGGAGGGGTCAGCCCCAGCATTTT. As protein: CASSPRRGQPQHF.

In DNA, the CDR3 is TGTGCCAGCAAAAGTCCCACAGGAGAACATTACAATGAGCAGTTCTTC. Translation gives CASKSPTGEHYNEQFF. The chain joins TRBV25-1 to TRBJ2-1, with D possibly matching TRBD1 (5 bases). Germline V gene data show CDR1 as MGHDK and CDR2 as SYGVNS. V gave up 7 bases and J gave up 4 bases, with 20 bases separating them. The CDR3 length is 16 residues.

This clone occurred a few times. As DNA, the CDR3 is TGTGCCAGCAGTTTAATGGGTTTGAGAGGGTCCACTGAAGCTTTCTTT. The encoded protein is CASSLMGLRGSTEAFF. The gene calls are TRBV28 and TRBJ1-1; D uncertain. Germline loops: CDR1 MDHEN, CDR2 SYDVKM. The length of the CDR3 is 16 residues. Deletions cut 2 bases from V and 4 bases from J, with 17 bases between.

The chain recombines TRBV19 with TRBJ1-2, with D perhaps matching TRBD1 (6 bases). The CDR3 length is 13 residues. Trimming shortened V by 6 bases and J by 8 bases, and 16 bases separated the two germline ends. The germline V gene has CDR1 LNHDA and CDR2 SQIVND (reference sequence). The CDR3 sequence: CASSRYREMGYTF. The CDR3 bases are TGTGCCAGTAGCCGGTACAGGGAGATGGGCTACACCTTC.

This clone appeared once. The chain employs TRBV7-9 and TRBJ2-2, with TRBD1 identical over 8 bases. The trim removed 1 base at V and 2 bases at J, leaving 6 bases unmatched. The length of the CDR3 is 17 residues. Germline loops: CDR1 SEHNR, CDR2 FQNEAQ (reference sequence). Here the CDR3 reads CASSLGTGFRNTGELFF. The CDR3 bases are TGTGCCAGCAGCTTAGGGACAGGGTTTCGAAACACCGGGGAGCTGTTTTTT.

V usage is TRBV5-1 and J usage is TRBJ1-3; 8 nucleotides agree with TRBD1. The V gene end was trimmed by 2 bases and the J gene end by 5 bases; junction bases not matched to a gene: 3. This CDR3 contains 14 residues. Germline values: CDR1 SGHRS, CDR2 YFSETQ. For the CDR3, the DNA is TGCGCCAGCAGCTTTGACAGGGGTAGAAACACCATATATTTT. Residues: CASSFDRGRNTIYF.

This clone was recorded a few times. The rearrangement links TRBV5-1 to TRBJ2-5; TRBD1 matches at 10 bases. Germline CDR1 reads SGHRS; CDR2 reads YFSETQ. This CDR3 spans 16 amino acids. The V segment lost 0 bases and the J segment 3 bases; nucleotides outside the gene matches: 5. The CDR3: CASSLGDRGQEETQYF. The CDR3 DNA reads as TGCGCCAGCAGCTTGGGTGACAGGGGGCAGGAAGAGACCCAGTACTTC.

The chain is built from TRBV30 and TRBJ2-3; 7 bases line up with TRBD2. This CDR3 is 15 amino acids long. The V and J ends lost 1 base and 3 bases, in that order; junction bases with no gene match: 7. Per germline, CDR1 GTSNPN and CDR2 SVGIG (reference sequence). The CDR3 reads CAWSDRDYRTDTQYF. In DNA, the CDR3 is TGTGCCTGGAGTGACCGGGACTATCGTACAGATACGCAGTATTTT.

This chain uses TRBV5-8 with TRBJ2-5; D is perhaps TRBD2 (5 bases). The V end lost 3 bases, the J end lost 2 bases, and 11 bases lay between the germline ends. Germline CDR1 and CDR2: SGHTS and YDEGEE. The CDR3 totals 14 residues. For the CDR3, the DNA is TGTGCCAGCAGCTCCGGACTTGGGCAAGAGACCCAGTACTTC. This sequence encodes CASSSGLGQETQYF.

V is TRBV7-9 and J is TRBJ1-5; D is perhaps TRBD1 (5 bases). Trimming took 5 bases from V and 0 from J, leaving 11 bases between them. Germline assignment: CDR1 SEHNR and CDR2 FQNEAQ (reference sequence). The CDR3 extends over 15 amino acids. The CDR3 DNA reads TGTGCCAGCAGCCTAGGACACCCTAGCAATCAGCCCCAGCATTTT. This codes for CASSLGHPSNQPQHF.

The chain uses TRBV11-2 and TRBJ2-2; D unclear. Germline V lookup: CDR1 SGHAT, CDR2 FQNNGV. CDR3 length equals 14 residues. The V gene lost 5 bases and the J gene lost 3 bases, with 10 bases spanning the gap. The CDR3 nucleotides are TGTGCCAGCAGCCCCGTCCGTTACACCGGGGAGCTGTTTTTT. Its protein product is CASSPVRYTGELFF.

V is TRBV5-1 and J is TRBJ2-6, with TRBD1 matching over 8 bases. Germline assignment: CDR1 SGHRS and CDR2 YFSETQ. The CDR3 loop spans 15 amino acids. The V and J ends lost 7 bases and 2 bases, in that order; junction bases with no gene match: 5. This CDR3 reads CASSQGAAGANVLTF. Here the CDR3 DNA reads TGCGCCAGCTCCCAGGGGGCGGCTGGGGCCAACGTCCTGACTTTC.

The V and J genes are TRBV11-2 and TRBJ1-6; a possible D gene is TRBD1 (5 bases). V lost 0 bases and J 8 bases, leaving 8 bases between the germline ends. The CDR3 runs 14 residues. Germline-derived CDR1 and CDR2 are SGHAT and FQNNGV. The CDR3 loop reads CASSLEARDSPLHF. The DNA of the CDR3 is TGTGCCAGCAGCTTAGAGGCCAGGGATTCACCCCTCCACTTT.

The CDR3 here is CASSMTGKDQPQHF. The CDR3 DNA sequence: TGTGCCAGCAGTATGACAGGGAAAGATCAGCCCCAGCATTTT. The chain joins TRBV6-5 to TRBJ1-5; TRBD1 aligns across 7 bases. CDR1 is MNHEY and CDR2 is SVGAGI in the germline V gene. J was trimmed by 5 bases and V by 5 bases; bases with no gene match: 6. This CDR3 is 14 amino acids long.

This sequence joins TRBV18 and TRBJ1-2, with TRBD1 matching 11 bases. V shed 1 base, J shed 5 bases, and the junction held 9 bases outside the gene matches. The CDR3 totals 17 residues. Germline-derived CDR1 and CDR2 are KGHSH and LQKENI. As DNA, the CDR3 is TGTGCCAGCTCACCACAAACCCCGGGACAGGGGGAATATGGCTACACCTTC. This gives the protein CASSPQTPGQGEYGYTF.

CDR3 amino acids: CASSGTGWNQPQHF. In nucleotides, the CDR3 is TGTGCCAGCAGTGGGACAGGGTGGAATCAGCCCCAGCATTTT. The rearrangement uses TRBV2 and TRBJ1-5, with 8 nucleotides matching TRBD1. V shed 4 bases, J shed 4 bases, and the junction held 3 bases outside the gene matches. Germline CDR1 SNHLY, CDR2 FYNNEI. The CDR3 is 14 amino acids.

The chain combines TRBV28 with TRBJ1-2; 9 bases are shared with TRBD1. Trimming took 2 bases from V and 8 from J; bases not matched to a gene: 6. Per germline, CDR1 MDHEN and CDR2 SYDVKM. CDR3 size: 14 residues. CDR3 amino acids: CASSLRDRARGYTF. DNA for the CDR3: TGTGCCAGCAGTTTACGGGACAGGGCTAGGGGCTACACCTTC.

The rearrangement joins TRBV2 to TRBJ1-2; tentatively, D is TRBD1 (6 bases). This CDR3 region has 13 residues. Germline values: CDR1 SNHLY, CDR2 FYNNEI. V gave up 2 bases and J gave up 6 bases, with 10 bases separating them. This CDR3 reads CASSESQGHGYTF. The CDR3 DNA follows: TGTGCCAGCAGTGAAAGCCAGGGGCATGGCTACACCTTC.